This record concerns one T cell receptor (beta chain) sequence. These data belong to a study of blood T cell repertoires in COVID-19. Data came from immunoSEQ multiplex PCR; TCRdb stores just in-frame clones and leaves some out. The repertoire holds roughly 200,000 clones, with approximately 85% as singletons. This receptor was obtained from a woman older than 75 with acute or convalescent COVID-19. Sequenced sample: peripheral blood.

This CDR3 is CASSQQGLAGEPGELFF. DNA for the CDR3: TGCGCCAGCAGCCAACAGGGACTAGCGGGAGAGCCCGGGGAGCTGTTTTTT. V gene TRBV4-3 combines with J gene TRBJ2-2; TRBD2 aligns across 14 bases. Germline loops: CDR1 LGHNA, CDR2 YSLEER. The J segment lost 6 bases and the V segment lost 2 bases, leaving 5 bases of the junction unmatched. The CDR3 extends over 17 amino acids.